This T cell receptor beta chain was sequenced for a study of cytomegalovirus exposure and HLA in healthy donors. Across the whole study: From donors who were HLA-typed, an early data release held around 80 million unique TCRs.

V gave up 1 base and J gave up 7 bases, with 13 bases separating them. Germline V gives CDR1 LNHDA, CDR2 SQIVND (reference sequence). The length of the CDR3 is 14 residues. This clone came up once. As yet, its antigen is unknown. A multiplex PCR was run with 60 Vbeta primers and 13 Jbeta primers. Assay used: immunoSEQ multiplex PCR; TCRdb lists only in-frame clones, some missing. The table includes more than 200,000 clones, about 85% detected once. Whole-study results and caveats: Earlier analysis found most TCR beta V segments productive about 87% or about 30% of the time. Common viral pathogens (according to a later analysis) appeared linked to several of the most significant clusters. Associated with cytomegalovirus, according to the listing, were around 160 TCR beta chains.

This receptor was taken from a human donor in good health. Sequencing used PBMCs. The J gene is TRBJ1-2, the V gene TRBV19; D uncertain. The CDR3 reads CASSIAGSKSGYTF. The CDR3 coding sequence is TGTGCCAGTAGTATAGCGGGGAGCAAGAGTGGCTACACCTTC.